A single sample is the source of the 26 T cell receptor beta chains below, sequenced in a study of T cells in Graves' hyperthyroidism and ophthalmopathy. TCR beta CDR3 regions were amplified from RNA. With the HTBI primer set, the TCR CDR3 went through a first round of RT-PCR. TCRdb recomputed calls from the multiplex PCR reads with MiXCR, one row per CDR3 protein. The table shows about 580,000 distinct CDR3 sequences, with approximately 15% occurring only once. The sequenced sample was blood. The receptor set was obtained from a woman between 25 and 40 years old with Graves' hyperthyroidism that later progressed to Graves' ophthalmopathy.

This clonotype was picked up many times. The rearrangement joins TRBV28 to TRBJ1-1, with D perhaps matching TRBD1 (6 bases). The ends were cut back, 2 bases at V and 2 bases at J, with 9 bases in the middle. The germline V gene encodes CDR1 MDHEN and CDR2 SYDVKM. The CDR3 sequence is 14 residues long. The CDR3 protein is CASSLRGDNTEAFF. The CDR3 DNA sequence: TGTGCCAGCAGTTTAAGGGGGGATAACACTGAAGCTTTCTTT.

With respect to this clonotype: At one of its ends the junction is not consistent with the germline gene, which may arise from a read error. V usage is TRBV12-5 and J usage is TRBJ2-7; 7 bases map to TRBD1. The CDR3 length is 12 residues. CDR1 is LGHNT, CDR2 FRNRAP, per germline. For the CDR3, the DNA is TGTGCTAGTGGGAGGGACAGCTACGCGCAGTACTTC. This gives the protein CASGRDSYAQYF.

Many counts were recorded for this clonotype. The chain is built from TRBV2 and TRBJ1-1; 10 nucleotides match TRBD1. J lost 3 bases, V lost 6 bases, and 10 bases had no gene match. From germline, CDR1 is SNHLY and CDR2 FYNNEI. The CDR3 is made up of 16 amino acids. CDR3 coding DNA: TGTGCCAGCAGGGCACTTAGGACAGGGGGATACACTGAAGCTTTCTTT. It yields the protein CASRALRTGGYTEAFF. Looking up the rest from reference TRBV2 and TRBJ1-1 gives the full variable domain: EPEVTQTPSHQVTQMGQEVILRCVPISNHLYFYWYRQILGQKVEFLVSFYNNEISEKSEIFDDQFSVERPDGSNFTLKIRSTKLEDSAMYFCASRALRTGGYTEAFFGQGTRLTVV.

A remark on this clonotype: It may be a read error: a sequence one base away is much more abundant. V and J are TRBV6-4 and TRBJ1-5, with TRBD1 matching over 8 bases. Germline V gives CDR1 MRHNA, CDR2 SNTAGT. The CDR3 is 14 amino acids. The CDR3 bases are TGTGCCACCACAACGGACAGGGACAATCAGCCCCAGAATTTT. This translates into CATTTDRDNQPQNF.

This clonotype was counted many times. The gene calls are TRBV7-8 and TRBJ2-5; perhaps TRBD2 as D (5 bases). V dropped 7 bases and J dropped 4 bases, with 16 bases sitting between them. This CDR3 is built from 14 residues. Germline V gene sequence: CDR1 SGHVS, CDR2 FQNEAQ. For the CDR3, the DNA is TGTGCCAGCAATACAGACCCAGGAGGAGAGACCCAGTACTTC. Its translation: CASNTDPGGETQYF.

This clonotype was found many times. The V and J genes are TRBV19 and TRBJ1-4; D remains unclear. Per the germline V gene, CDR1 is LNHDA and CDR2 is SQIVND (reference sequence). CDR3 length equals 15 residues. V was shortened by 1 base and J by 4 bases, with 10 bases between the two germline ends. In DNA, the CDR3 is TGTGCCAGTAGTATAGGATGGGCCCTTAATGAAAAACTGTTTTTT. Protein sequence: CASSIGWALNEKLFF.

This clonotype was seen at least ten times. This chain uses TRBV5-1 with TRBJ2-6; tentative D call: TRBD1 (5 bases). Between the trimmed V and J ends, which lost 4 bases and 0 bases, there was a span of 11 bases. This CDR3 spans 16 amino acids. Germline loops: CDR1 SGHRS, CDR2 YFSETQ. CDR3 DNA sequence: TGCGCCAGCAGCCCCCTACAGGACTCTGGGGCCAACGTCCTGACTTTC. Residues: CASSPLQDSGANVLTF.

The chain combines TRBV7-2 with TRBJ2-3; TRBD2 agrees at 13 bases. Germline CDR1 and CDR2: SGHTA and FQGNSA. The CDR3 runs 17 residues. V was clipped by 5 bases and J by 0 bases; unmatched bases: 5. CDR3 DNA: TGTGCCAGCAGCGCGGGACTAGCGGGGCTCAGCACAGATACGCAGTATTTT. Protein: CASSAGLAGLSTDTQYF. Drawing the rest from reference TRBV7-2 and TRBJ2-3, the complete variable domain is GAGVSQSPSNKVTEKGKDVELRCDPISGHTALYWYRQSLGQGLEFLIYFQGNSAPDKSGLPSDRFSAERTGGSVSTLTIQRTQQEDSAVYLCASSAGLAGLSTDTQYFGPGTRLTVL.

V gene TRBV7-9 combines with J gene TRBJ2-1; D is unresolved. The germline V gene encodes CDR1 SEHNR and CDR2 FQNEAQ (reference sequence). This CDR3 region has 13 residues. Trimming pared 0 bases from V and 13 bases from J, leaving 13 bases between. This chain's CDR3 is CASSLAQSSAQFF. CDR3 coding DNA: TGTGCCAGCAGCTTAGCGCAGTCTAGTGCTCAGTTCTTC.

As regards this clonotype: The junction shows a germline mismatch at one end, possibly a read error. Written as DNA, the CDR3 is TGTGCCGGCAGTCTTGACCGAAATCAGCCCCAGCATTTT. This encodes CAGSLDRNQPQHF. The V call is TRBV28, the J call TRBJ1-5, with D unresolved. Germline CDR1 MDHEN, CDR2 SYDVKM. CDR3 length: 13 amino acids.

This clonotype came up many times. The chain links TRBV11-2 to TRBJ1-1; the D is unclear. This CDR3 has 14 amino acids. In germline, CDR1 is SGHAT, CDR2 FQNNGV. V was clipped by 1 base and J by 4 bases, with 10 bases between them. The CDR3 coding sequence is TGTGCCAGCAGCTTAGCGGAGATGAGCACTGAAGCTTTCTTT. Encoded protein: CASSLAEMSTEAFF.

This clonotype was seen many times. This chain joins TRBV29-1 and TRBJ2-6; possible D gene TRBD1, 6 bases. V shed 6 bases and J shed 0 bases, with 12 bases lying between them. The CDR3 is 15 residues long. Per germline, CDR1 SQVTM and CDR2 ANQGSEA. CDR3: CSVTSRGSGANVLTF. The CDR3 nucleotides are TGCAGCGTCACTTCCAGGGGCTCTGGGGCCAACGTCCTGACTTTC.

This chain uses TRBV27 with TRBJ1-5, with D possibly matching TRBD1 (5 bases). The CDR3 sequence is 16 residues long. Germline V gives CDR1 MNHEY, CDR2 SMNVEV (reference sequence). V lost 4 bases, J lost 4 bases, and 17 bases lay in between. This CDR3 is CASSSGFTGPNQPQHF. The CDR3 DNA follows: TGTGCCAGCAGTTCAGGCTTTACGGGACCTAATCAGCCCCAGCATTTT.

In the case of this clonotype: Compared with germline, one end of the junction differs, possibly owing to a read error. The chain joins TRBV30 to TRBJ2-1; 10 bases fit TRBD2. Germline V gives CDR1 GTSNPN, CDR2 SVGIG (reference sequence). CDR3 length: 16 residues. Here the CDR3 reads CPWTRGLAGELDEQFF. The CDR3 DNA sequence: TGTCCCTGGACGCGCGGTCTAGCGGGAGAGCTGGATGAGCAGTTCTTC.

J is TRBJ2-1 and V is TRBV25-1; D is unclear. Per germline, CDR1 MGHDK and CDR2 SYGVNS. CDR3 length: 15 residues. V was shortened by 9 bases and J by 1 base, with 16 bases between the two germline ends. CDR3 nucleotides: TGTGCCAGAGACGTGGGGAAGGGATCCTACAATGAGCAGTTCTTC. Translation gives CARDVGKGSYNEQFF.

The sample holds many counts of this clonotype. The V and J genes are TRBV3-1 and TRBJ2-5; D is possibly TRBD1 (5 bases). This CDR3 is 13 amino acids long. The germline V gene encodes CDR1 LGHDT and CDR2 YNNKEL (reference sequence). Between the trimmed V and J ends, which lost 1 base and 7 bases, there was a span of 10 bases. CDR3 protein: CASSQGERGTQYF. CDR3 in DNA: TGTGCCAGCAGCCAAGGCGAAAGGGGGACCCAGTACTTC.

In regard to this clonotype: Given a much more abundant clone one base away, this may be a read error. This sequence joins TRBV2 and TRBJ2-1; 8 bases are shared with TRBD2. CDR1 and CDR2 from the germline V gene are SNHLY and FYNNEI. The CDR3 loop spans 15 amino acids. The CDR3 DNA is TGTGCCAGCACTGATAGCGGGATATTCTTAAATGGGCAGTTCTTC. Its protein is CASTDSGIFLNGQFF.

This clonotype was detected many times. In nucleotides, the CDR3 is TGTGCCAGCAGCTTACCCCGGGACGGACCCTCCTACGAGCAGTACTTC. The encoded protein is CASSLPRDGPSYEQYF. The chain has TRBV7-6 and TRBJ2-7; D is tentatively TRBD1 or TRBD2 (5 bases each). Germline CDR1 and CDR2: SGHVS and FNYEAQ. V lost 2 bases and J lost 0, with 14 bases in between. The CDR3 is 16 amino acids.

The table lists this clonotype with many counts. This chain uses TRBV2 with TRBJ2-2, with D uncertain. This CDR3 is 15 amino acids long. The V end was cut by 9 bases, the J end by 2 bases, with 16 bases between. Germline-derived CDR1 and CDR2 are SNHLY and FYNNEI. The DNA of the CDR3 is TGTGCCAGAGACCCTGTCCGTCCCAACACCGGGGAGCTGTTTTTT. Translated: CARDPVRPNTGELFF.

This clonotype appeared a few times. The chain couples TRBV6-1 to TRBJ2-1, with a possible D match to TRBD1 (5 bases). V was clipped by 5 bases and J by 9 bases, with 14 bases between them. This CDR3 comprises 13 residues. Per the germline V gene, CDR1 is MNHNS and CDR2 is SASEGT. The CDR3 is CASSLSTGFEQFF. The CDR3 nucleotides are TGTGCCAGCAGTCTATCAACAGGATTTGAGCAGTTCTTC.

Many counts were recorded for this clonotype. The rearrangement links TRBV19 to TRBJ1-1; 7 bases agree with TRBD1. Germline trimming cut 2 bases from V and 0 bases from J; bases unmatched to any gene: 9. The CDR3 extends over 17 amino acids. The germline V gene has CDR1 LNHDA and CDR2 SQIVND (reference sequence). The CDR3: CASSIKGAGGMNTEAFF. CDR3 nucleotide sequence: TGTGCCAGTAGTATAAAGGGGGCAGGGGGGATGAACACTGAAGCTTTCTTT. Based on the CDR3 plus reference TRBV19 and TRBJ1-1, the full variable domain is DGGITQSPKYLFRKEGQNVTLSCEQNLNHDAMYWYRQDPGQGLRLIYYSQIVNDFQKGDIAEGYSVSREKKESFPLTVTSAQKNPTAFYLCASSIKGAGGMNTEAFFGQGTRLTVV.

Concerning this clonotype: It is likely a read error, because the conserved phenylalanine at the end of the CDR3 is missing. CDR3 residues: CASSVRDREQPQHS. CDR3 nucleotides: TGTGCCAGCAGTGTCCGGGACAGAGAACAGCCCCAGCATTCT. The chain carries TRBV27 and TRBJ1-5, with 7 bases that match TRBD1. The CDR3 is made up of 14 amino acids. Germline values: CDR1 MNHEY, CDR2 SMNVEV (reference sequence). V trimming: 5 bases; J trimming: 7 bases; junction bases outside the gene matches: 8.

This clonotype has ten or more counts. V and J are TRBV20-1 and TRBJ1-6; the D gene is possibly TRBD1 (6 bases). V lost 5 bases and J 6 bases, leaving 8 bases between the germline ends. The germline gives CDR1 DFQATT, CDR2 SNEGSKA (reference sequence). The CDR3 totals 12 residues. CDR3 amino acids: CSAPDSNSPLHF. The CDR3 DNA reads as TGCAGTGCTCCGGACAGTAATTCACCCCTCCACTTT.

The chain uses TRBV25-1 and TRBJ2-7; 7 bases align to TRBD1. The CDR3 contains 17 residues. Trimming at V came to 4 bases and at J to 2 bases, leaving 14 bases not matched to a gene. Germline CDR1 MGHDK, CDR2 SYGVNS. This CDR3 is CASSASPGTENTYEQYF. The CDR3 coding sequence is TGTGCCAGCAGTGCTTCCCCCGGGACAGAGAATACCTACGAGCAGTACTTC.

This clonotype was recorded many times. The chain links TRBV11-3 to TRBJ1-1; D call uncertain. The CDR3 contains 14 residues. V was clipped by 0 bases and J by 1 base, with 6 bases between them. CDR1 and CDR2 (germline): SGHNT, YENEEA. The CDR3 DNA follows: TGTGCCAGCAGCTTAGAGGCAGGGAACACTGAAGCTTTCTTT. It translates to CASSLEAGNTEAFF.

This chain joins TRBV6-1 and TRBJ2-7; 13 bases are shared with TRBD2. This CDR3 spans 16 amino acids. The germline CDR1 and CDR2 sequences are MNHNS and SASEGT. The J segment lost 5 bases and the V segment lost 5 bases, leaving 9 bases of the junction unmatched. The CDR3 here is CASSSFILAGGDEQYF. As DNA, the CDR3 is TGTGCCAGCAGTTCCTTTATACTAGCGGGAGGGGACGAGCAGTACTTC.